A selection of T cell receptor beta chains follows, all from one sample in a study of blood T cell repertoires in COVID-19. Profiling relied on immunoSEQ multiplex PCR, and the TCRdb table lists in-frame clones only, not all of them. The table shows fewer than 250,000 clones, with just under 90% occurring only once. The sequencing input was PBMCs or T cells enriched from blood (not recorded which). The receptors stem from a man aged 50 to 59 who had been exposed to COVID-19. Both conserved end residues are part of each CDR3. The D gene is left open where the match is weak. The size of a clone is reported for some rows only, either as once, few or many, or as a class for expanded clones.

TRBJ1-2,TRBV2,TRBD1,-,CASRDREYGYTF,TGTGCCAGCCGCGACAGGGAATATGGCTACACCTTC
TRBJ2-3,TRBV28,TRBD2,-,CASSETSNTQYF,TGTGCCAGCAGTGAGACTAGCAATACGCAGTATTTT
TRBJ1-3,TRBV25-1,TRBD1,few,CASGDRGSGNTIYF,TGTGCCAGCGGCGACAGGGGCTCTGGAAACACCATATATTTT
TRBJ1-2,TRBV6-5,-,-,CATRPIDRTNYGYTF,TGTGCCACCAGGCCGATCGACAGAACTAACTATGGCTACACCTTC
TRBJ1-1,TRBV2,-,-,CASSEGRRTEAFF,TGTGCCAGCAGTGAGGGCAGGCGCACTGAAGCTTTCTTT
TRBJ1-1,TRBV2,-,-,CASSETGVVPEAFF,TGTGCCAGCAGTGAAACGGGGGTGGTACCTGAAGCTTTCTTT
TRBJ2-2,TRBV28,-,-,CASSPAGAGELFF,TGTGCCAGCAGCCCCGCGGGCGCCGGGGAGCTGTTTTTT
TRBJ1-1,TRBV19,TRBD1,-,CASHRGQAMANTEAFF,TGTGCCAGCCATCGCGGACAGGCAATGGCGAACACTGAAGCTTTCTTT
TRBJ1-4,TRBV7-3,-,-,CASSLTRGNEKLFF,TGTGCCAGCAGCTTAACCCGGGGGAATGAAAAACTGTTTTTT
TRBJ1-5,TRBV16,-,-,CASSQSSWTVNQPQHF,TGTGCCAGCAGCCAATCCTCTTGGACAGTCAATCAGCCCCAGCATTTT